This entry is about one TCR beta chain. The data were taken from a study of patients and donors after allogeneic stem cell transplantation. The ends were cut back, 1 base at V and 4 bases at J, with 5 bases in the middle. Germline V gene sequence: CDR1 SGHKS, CDR2 YYEKEE (reference sequence). The CDR3 runs 12 residues. TCRdb reanalysed the RT-PCR reads using MiXCR and keeps one entry per CDR3 protein. This sample has roughly 190,000 distinct CDR3 sequences, with 41% found just once. The chain couples TRBV5-5 to TRBJ2-5; no reliable D call. This TCR was recovered from a human donor who was either an allogeneic HSCT recipient or a stem cell or donor lymphocyte infusion donor (not recorded which). It is not recorded whose cells these are; they may come from a transplant donor. Sequencing was performed on blood, either unsorted or a sorted T cell fraction (not recorded which). CDR3 sequence: CASSLTLETQYF. The DNA of the CDR3 is TGTGCCAGCAGCTTGACGCTAGAGACCCAGTACTTC.